This TCR beta chain was sequenced during a study of cytomegalovirus exposure and HLA in healthy donors. The germline CDR1 and CDR2 sequences are MGHDK and SYGVNS. J was trimmed by 2 bases and V by 1 base; bases with no gene match: 3. The CDR3 loop spans 16 amino acids. Concerning this clone itself: Its cognate antigen is unknown.

Study-wide points: Beyond CMV serostatus, there was no information to go on about immune exposure.

The PCR was carried out with 60 Vbeta primers and 13 Jbeta primers. Profiled with immunoSEQ multiplex PCR; TCRdb holds only in-frame clones, not every one. The sample consists of 55,000 to 70,000 clones, 75% to 90% of them appearing once. The chain couples TRBV25-1 to TRBJ2-5; 11 bases match TRBD2. The sequenced material came from PBMCs. The receptor's source is a woman aged 40-49 years in good health and CMV-seronegative. CDR3 amino acids: CASSESRTSGQETQYF. In DNA form, the CDR3 reads TGTGCCAGCAGTGAATCCAGGACTAGCGGGCAAGAGACCCAGTACTTC. Using reference TRBV25-1 and TRBJ2-5 for the parts outside the CDR3, the full variable domain is EADIYQTPRYLVIGTGKKITLECSQTMGHDKMYWYQQDPGMELHLIHYSYGVNSTEKGDLSSESTVSRIRTEHFPLTLESARPSHTSQYLCASSESRTSGQETQYFGPGTRLLVL.